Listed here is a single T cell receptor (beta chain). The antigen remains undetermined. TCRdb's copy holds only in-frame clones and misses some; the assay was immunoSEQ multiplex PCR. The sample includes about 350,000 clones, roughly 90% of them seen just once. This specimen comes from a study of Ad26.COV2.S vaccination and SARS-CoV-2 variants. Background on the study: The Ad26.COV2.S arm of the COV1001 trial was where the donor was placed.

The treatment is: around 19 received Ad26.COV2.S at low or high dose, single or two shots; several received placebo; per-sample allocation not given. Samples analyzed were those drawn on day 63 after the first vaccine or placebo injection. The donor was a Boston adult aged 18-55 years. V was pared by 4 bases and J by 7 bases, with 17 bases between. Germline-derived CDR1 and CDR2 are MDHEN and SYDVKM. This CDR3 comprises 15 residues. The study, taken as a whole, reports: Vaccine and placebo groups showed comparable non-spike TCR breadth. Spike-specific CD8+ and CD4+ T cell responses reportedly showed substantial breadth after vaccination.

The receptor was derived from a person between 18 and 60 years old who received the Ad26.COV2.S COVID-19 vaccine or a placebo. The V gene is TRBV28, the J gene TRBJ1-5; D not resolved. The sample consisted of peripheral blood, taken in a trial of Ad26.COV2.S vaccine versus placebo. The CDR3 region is CASSSIRQAGQPQHF. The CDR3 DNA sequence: TGTGCCAGCAGTTCGATAAGGCAGGCGGGACAGCCCCAGCATTTT.